The T cell receptor beta chain under discussion was sequenced for a study of response to subunit inactivated influenza vaccine. Each CDR3 protein gets one entry after TCRdb re-called the RT-PCR reads with MiXCR. In the table there are hundreds of thousands of distinct CDR3 sequences, around 14% of which are singletons. This clonotype was seen only a few times. The target antigen is unknown. Findings of the study overall: The authors suggested that few new T cells are recruited per seasonal influenza vaccination.

The sequencing here drew on PBMCs from blood, taken about 14 days before vaccination. The sequence came from a man aged 50 to 60 who received an inactivated influenza vaccine.

CDR3 bases: TGCAGCGTCGCCTGGGTTAGCGGGGGGGCCCTAGAGACCCAGTACTTC. Translation gives CSVAWVSGGALETQYF. The chain uses TRBV29-1 and TRBJ2-5, with 11 bases matching TRBD2. This CDR3 has 16 amino acids. Germline CDR1 is SQVTM and CDR2 is ANQGSEA. Trimming cost V 6 bases and J 4 bases; bases outside gene matches: 13.